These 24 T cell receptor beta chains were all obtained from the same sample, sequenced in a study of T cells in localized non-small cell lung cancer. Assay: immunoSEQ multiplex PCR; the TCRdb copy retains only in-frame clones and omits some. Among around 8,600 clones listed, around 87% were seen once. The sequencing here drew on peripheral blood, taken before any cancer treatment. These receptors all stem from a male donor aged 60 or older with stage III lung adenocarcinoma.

CDR3 region: CASSHPQDRTRHHGQPQHF. CDR3 sequence (DNA): TGTGCCAGTAGTCACCCCCAAGACAGGACCAGGCACCATGGGCAGCCCCAGCATTTT. The J gene is TRBJ1-5, the V gene TRBV19, with a weak D call TRBD1 (6 bases). V gave up 5 bases and J gave up 7 bases, with 30 bases separating them. Germline-derived CDR1 and CDR2 are LNHDA and SQIVND (reference sequence). This CDR3 contains 19 residues.

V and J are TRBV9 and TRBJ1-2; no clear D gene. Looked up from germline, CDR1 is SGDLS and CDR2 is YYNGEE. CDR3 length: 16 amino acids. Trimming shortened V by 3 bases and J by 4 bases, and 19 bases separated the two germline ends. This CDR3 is CASSALDGREGYGYTF. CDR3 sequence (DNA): TGTGCCAGCAGCGCCCTGGACGGACGGGAAGGCTATGGCTACACCTTC.

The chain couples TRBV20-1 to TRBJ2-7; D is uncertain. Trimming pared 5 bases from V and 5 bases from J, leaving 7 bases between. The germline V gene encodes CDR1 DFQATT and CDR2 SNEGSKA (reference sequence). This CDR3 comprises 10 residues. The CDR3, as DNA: TGCAGTGCTCTTATAAACGAGCAGTACTTC. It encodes CSALINEQYF.

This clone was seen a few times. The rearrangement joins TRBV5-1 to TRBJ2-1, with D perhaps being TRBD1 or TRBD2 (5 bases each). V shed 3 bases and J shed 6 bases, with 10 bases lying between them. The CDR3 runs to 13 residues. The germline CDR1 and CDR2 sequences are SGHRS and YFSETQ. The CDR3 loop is CASSSAGGNEQFF. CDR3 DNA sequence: TGCGCCAGCAGCTCTGCTGGGGGCAATGAGCAGTTCTTC.

The CDR3 nucleotides are TGTGCCAGCAGTCTCAGCGGGTCCTCCTCCTACGAGCAGTACTTC. Its translation is CASSLSGSSSYEQYF. The rearrangement links TRBV27 to TRBJ2-7; possibly TRBD2 for D (6 bases). The V end lost 5 bases, the J end lost 0 bases, and 14 bases lay between the germline ends. The CDR3 loop spans 15 amino acids. The germline CDR1 and CDR2 sequences are MNHEY and SMNVEV (reference sequence).

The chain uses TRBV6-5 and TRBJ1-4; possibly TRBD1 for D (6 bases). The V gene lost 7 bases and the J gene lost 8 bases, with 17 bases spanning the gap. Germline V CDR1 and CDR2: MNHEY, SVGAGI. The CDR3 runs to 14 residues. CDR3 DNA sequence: TGTGCCAGCACAACCAGGGGACGGATGGAAAAACTGTTTTTT. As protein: CASTTRGRMEKLFF.

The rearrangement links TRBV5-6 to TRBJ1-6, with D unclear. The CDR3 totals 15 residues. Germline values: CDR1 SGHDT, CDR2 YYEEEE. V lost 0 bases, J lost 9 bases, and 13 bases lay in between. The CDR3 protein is CASSLGSQLGSPLHF. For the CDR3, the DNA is TGTGCCAGCAGCTTGGGCTCCCAGTTAGGTTCACCCCTCCACTTT. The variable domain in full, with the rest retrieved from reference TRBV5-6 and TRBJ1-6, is DAGVTQSPTHLIKTRGQQVTLRCSPKSGHDTVSWYQQALGQGPQFIFQYYEEEERQRGNFPDRFSGHQFPNYSSELNVNALLLGDSALYLCASSLGSQLGSPLHFGNGTRLTVT.

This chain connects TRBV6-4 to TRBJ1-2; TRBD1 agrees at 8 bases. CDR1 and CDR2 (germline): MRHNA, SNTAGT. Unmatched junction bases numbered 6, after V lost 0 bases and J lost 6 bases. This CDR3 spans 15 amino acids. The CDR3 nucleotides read TGTGCCAGCAGTGACTCGAAGAACAGGGGGGATGGCTACACCTTC. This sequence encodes CASSDSKNRGDGYTF.

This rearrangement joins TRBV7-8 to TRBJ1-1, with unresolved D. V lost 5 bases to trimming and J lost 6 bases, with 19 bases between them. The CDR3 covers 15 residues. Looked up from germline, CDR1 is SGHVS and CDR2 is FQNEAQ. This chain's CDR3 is CASSAAGRSRAEAFF. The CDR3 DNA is TGTGCCAGCAGCGCGGCGGGGAGGTCCCGGGCTGAAGCTTTCTTT.

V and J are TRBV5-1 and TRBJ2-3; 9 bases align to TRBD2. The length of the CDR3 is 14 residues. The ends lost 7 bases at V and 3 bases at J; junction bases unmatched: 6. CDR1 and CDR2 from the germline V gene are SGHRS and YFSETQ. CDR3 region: CASLSGGPTDTQYF. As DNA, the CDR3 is TGCGCCAGCCTTAGCGGGGGCCCAACAGATACGCAGTATTTT.

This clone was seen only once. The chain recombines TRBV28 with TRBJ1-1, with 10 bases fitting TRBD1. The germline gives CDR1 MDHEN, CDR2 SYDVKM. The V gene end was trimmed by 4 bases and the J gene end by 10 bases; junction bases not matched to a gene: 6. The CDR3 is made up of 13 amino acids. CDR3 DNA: TGTGCCAGCAGTTCCCCTGACAGGGGGCTAGCTTTCTTT. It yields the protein CASSSPDRGLAFF.

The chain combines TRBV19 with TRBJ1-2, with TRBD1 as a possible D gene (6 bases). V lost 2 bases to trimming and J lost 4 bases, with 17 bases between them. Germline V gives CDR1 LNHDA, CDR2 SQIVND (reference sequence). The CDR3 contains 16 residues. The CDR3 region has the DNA TGTGCCAGTAGTATAAGTGGAGGAGGGGGGACCTATGGCTACACCTTC. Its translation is CASSISGGGGTYGYTF.

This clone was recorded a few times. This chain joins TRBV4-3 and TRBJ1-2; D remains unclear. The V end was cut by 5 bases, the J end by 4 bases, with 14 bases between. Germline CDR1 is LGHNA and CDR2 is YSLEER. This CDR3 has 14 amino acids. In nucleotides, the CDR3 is TGCGCCAGCAGCAGACGTCGAAAGACCTATGGCTACACCTTC. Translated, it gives CASSRRRKTYGYTF.

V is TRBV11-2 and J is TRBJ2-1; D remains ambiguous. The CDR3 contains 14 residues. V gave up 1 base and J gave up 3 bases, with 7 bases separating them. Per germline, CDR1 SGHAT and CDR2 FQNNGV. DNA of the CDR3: TGTGCCAGCAGCTTAGGACACAACTACAATGAGCAGTTCTTC. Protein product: CASSLGHNYNEQFF.

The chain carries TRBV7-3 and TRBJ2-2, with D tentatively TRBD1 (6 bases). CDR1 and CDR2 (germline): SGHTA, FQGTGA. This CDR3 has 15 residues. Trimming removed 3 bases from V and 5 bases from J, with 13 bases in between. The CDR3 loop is CASSFGAGTTGELFF. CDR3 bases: TGTGCCAGCAGCTTTGGGGCAGGGACAACCGGGGAGCTGTTTTTT.

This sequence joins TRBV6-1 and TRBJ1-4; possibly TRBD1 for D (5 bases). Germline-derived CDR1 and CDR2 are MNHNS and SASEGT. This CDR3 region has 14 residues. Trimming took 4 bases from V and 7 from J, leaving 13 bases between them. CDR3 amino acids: CASSVGQGGEKLFF. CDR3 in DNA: TGTGCCAGCAGTGTAGGGCAGGGTGGTGAAAAACTGTTTTTT.

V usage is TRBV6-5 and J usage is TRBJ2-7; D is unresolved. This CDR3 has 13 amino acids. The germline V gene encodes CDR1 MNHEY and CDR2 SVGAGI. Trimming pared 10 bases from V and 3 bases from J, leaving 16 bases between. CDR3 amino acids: CATSRGVDYEQYF. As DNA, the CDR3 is TGTGCCACCAGCCGTGGGGTGGACTACGAGCAGTACTTC.

The CDR3 protein is CASSYPGLTGTDTQYF. CDR3 nucleotides: TGTGCCAGCAGTTACCCGGGGCTCACGGGCACAGATACGCAGTATTTT. The rearrangement uses TRBV6-5 and TRBJ2-3; the D call may be TRBD1 or TRBD2 (5 bases each). The germline V gene encodes CDR1 MNHEY and CDR2 SVGAGI. V lost 2 bases and J lost 1, with 13 bases in between. The CDR3 has 16 residues.

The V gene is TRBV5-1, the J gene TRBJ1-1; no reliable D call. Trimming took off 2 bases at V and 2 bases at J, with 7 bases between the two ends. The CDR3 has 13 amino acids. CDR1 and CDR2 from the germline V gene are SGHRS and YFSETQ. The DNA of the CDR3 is TGCGCCAGCAGCTTTCGGTCAAACACTGAAGCTTTCTTT. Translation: CASSFRSNTEAFF.

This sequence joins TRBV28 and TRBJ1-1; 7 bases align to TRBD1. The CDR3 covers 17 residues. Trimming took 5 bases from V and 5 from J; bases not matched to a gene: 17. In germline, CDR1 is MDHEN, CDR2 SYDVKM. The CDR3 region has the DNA TGTGCCAGCAGTACCGATCGACAGGGTAAGTCTAGGACTGAAGCTTTCTTT. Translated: CASSTDRQGKSRTEAFF. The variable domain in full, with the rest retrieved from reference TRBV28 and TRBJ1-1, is DVKVTQSSRYLVKRTGEKVFLECVQDMDHENMFWYRQDPGLGLRLIYFSYDVKMKEKGDIPEGYSVSREKKERFSLILESASTNQTSMYLCASSTDRQGKSRTEAFFGQGTRLTVV.

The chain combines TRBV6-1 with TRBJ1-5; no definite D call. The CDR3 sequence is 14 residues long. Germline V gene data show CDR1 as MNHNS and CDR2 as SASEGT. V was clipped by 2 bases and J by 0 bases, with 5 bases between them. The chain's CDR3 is CASSESNSNQPQHF. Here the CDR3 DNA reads TGTGCCAGCAGTGAATCCAATAGCAATCAGCCCCAGCATTTT.

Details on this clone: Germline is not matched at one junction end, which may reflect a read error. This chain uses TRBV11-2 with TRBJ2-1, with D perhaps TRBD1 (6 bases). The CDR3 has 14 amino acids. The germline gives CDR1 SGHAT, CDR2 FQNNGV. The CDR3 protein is CASSLDTGQPKFLF. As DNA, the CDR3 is TGTGCCAGCAGCTTAGACACCGGACAGCCGAAATTCCTCTTC. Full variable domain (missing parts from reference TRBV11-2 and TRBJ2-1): EAGVAQSPRYKIIEKRQSVAFWCNPISGHATLYWYQQILGQGPKLLIQFQNNGVVDDSQLPKDRFSAERLKGVDSTLKIQPAKLEDSAVYLCASSLDTGQPKFLFGPGTRLTVL.

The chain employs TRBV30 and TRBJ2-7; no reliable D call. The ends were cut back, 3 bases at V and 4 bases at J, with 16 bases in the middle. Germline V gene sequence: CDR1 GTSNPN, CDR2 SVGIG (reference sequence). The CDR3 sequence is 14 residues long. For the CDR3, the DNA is TGTGCCTGGAGCAACTCCCCAAAGTTGTACGAGCAGTACTTC. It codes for CAWSNSPKLYEQYF.

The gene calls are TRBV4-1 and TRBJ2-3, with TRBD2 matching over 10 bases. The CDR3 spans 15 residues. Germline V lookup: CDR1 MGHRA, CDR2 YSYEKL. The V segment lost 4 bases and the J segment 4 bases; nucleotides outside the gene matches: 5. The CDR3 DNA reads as TGCGCCAGCAGCCCCGGGCTAGCGGGAGCAGATACGCAGTATTTT. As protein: CASSPGLAGADTQYF.